This TCR beta chain was captured by sequencing in a study of response to subunit inactivated influenza vaccine. Study outcomes and limitations: Only a handful of new T cells, the authors suggested, are recruited with each seasonal influenza vaccination.

On this clonotype: The antigen is not known.

TCRdb re-called the RT-PCR reads through MiXCR, storing one row per CDR3 protein. The sample has fewer than 750,000 distinct CDR3 sequences, roughly 15% seen once. The TCR was taken from a man aged 50-60 years who received an inactivated influenza vaccine. The sequencing here drew on PBMCs from blood, taken roughly 12 days after vaccination.

CDR3 sequence: CAWSVQGRRFNEQFF. CDR3 DNA sequence: TGTGCCTGGAGTGTTCAGGGCAGGAGATTCAATGAGCAGTTCTTC. This chain links TRBV30 with TRBJ2-1; D might be TRBD1 (5 bases). Trimming removed 0 bases from V and 6 bases from J, with 15 bases in between. CDR1 is GTSNPN and CDR2 is SVGIG in the germline V gene (reference sequence). The CDR3 length is 15 residues.